Each of the 8 T cell receptor beta chains below was sequenced from the same sample in a study of cytomegalovirus exposure and HLA in healthy donors. With 60 Vbeta and 13 Jbeta primers, the PCR was carried out. The data were produced by immunoSEQ multiplex PCR, yet TCRdb's version contains in-frame clones alone and is incomplete. The sample shows about 300,000 clones, about nine tenths of them seen only once. The sequencing input was PBMCs. These TCRs come from a man aged 35-49 years in good health and CMV-seropositive.

The CDR3 loop reads CASSVYDSRGELFF. CDR3 sequence (DNA): TGTGCCAGCTCAGTTTATGACTCCCGCGGGGAGCTGTTTTTT. The chain joins TRBV18 to TRBJ2-2; no clear D gene. Trimming took off 5 bases at V and 7 bases at J, with 14 bases between the two ends. The CDR3 is 14 amino acids. CDR1 and CDR2 (germline): KGHSH, LQKENI.

About this clone: Other DNA sequences in this specimen translate into the identical CDR3. CDR3: CASGKGQGDADTQYF. The CDR3 DNA reads TGTGCTAGTGGCAAGGGACAGGGGGACGCAGATACGCAGTATTTT. The chain combines TRBV12-5 with TRBJ2-3; 11 positions agree with TRBD1. The CDR3 length is 15 residues. V trimming: 6 bases; J trimming: 4 bases; junction bases outside the gene matches: 6. CDR1 and CDR2 from the germline V gene are LGHNT and FRNRAP.

This clone was recorded a few times. J is TRBJ2-7 and V is TRBV15, with D maybe TRBD1 (5 bases). The ends were cut back, 1 base at V and 3 bases at J, with 16 bases in the middle. The CDR3 length is 16 residues. Germline loops: CDR1 LNHNV, CDR2 YYDKDF (reference sequence). CDR3 DNA: TGTGCCACCAGCAGAGGGGCCCAGGGAACGGACTACGAGCAGTACTTC. It translates to CATSRGAQGTDYEQYF.

This CDR3 is CASSLLAGVDTQYF. As DNA, the CDR3 is TGTGCCAGCAGCTTACTAGCGGGAGTAGATACGCAGTATTTT. The genes are TRBV7-3 and TRBJ2-3; 10 positions agree with TRBD2. Germline V gene sequence: CDR1 SGHTA, CDR2 FQGTGA. The CDR3 spans 14 residues. V dropped 2 bases and J dropped 5; count of bases not matched to a gene: 1.

Comments on this clone: Other DNA variants within this sample encode the same CDR3. V gene TRBV28 combines with J gene TRBJ1-5, with 10 bases matching TRBD1. CDR3 size: 15 residues. Trimming removed 6 bases from V and 3 bases from J; junction bases left unmatched: 5. Germline CDR1 reads MDHEN; CDR2 reads SYDVKM. This CDR3 is CASSPGTGVNQPQHF. CDR3 DNA: TGTGCCAGCAGCCCCGGGACAGGGGTCAATCAGCCCCAGCATTTT.

This clone was picked up one time. The rearrangement uses TRBV5-1 and TRBJ2-2, with 7 positions matching TRBD1. There are 14 residues in the CDR3. Germline V gene sequence: CDR1 SGHRS, CDR2 YFSETQ. The trim removed 1 base at V and 7 bases at J, leaving 4 bases unmatched. In DNA form, the CDR3 reads TGCGCCAGCAGCTTGAGACAGGGAATCGGGGAGCTGTTTTTT. Its translation: CASSLRQGIGELFF.

The gene calls are TRBV2 and TRBJ1-4, with D unresolved. The CDR3 loop spans 16 amino acids. CDR1 is SNHLY, CDR2 FYNNEI, per germline. V shed 5 bases and J shed 0 bases, with 13 bases lying between them. CDR3 DNA sequence: TGTGCCAGCAGTTCAGGCCCCCCGGCAACTAATGAAAAACTGTTTTTT. Amino acids: CASSSGPPATNEKLFF.

This rearrangement joins TRBV29-1 to TRBJ2-5; possibly TRBD2 for D (6 bases). The J call could be wrong; TRBJ2-7 is a better fit for the DNA end. The CDR3 loop spans 13 amino acids. Germline V gene lookup returns CDR1 SQVTM and CDR2 ANQGSEA. CDR3 loop: CSAAGSGLYEQYF. DNA of the CDR3: TGCAGCGCCGCTGGCAGCGGGCTCTACGAGCAGTACTTC.